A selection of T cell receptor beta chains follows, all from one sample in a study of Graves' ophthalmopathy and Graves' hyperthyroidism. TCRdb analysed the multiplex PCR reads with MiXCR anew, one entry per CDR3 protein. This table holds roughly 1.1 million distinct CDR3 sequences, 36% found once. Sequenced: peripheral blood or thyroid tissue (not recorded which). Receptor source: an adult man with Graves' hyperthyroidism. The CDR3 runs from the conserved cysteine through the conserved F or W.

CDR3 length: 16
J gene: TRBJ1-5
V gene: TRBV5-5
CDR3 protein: CASSHHGRGFHQPQHF

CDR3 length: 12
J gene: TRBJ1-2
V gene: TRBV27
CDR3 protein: CASGTYPYGYTF

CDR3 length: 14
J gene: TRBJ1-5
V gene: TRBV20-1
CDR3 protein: CSARGPQGYQPQHF

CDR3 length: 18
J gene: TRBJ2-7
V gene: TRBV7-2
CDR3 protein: CASSPVVLAGPPTYEQYF

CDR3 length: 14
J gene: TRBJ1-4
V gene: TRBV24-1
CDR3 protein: CATSDTDSWEKLFF

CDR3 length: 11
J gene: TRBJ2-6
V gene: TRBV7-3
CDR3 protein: CASTDRDRLTF

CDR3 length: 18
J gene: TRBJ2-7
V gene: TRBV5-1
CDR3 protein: CASSLWPLGDTGVNEQYF

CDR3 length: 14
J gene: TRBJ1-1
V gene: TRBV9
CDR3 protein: CASSVGGADTEAFF

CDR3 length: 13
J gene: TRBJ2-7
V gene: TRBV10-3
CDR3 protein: CASTPNTGYEQYF

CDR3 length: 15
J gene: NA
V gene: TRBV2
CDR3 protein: CARQGYSGADQPQHF

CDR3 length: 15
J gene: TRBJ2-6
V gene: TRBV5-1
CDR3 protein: CASSLVQGRANVLTF

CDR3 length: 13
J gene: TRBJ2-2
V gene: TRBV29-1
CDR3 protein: CSVLVQGSGELFF

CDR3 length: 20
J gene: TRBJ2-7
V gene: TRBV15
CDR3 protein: CTTSRGTSEREPFSSYEQYF

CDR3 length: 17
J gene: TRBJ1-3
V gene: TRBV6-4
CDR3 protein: CASSPRTGSGSGNTIYF

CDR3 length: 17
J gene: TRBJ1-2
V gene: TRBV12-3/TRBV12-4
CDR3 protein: CASSLALGGTGNYGYTF

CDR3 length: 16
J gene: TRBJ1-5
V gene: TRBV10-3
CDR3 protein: CASMPAGTGGNQPQHF